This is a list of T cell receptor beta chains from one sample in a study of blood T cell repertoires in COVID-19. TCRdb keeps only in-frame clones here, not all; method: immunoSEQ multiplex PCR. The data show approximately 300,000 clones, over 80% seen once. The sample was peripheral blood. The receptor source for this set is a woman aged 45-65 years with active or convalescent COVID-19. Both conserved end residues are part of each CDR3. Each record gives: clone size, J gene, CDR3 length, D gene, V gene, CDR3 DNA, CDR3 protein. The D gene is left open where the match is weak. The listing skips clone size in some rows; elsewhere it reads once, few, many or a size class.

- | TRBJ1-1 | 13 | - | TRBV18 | TGTGCCAGCTCACCCCGTAAGAACACTGAAGCTTTCTTT | CASSPRKNTEAFF
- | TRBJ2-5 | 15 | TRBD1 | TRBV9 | TGTGCCAGCAGCGAGGGACAGGGTTTTAAGGAGACCCAGTACTTC | CASSEGQGFKETQYF
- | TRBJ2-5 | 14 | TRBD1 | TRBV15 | TGTGCCACCAGCAAAGACAGGGCACAAGAGACCCAGTACTTC | CATSKDRAQETQYF
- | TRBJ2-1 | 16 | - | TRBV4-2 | TGTGCCAGCAGCCCCAGGGTCGGGAGCTCCTACAATGAGCAGTTCTTC | CASSPRVGSSYNEQFF
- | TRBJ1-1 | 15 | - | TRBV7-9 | TGTGCCAGCAGCTTAGCAGATATGGCCTACACTGAAGCTTTCTTT | CASSLADMAYTEAFF
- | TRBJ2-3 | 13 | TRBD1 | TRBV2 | TGTGCCAGCAGCCGGGACAGGGGAGATACGCAGTATTTT | CASSRDRGDTQYF
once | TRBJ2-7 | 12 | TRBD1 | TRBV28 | TGTGCCAGCAGTTTATTTGGACAGGACCCCAACTTC | CASSLFGQDPNF
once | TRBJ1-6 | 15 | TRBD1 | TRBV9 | TGTGCCAGCAGCGTCTCGGGACAGTCTAATTCACCCCTCCACTTT | CASSVSGQSNSPLHF
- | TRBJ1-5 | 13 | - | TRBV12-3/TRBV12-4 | TGTGCCAGCAGCCGGAGCGGCAATCAGCCCCAGCATTTT | CASSRSGNQPQHF
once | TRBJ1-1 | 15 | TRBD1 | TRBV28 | TGTGCCAGCAGTCCAGGGGGAGGCAGTGGCACTGAAGCTTTCTTT | CASSPGGGSGTEAFF
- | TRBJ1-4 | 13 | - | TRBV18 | TGTGCCAGCTCACCACCCAATTCCGAAAAACTGTTTTTT | CASSPPNSEKLFF
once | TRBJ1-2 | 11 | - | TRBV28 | TGTGCCAGCAGGAACAGCTATGGCTACACCTTC | CASRNSYGYTF
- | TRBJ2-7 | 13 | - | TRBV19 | TGTGCCAGTATGATGCGGGACAGCTACGAGCAGTACTTC | CASMMRDSYEQYF
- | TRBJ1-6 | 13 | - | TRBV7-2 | TGTGCCAGCAGCTTAAGCCGGTATTCACCCCTCCACTTT | CASSLSRYSPLHF
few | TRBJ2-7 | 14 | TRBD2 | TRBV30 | TGTGCCTGGAGATCTAGCGGGGTAACCTACGAGCAGTACTTC | CAWRSSGVTYEQYF
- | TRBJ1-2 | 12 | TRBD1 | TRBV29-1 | TGCAGCGCCCGACAGGGGGTGGATGGCTACACCTTC | CSARQGVDGYTF
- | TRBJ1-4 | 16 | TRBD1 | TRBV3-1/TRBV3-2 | TGTGCCAGCAGCCCCGGACAGGTTGCAACTAATGAAAAACTGTTTTTT | CASSPGQVATNEKLFF
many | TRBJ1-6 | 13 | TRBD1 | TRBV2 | TGTGCCAGCAACCGGGACAGTAATTCGCCCCTCCACTTT | CASNRDSNSPLHF
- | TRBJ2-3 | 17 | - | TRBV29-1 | TGCAGCGTTTATCCCCAGGTACTAGGGTCGAACACAGATACGCAGTATTTT | CSVYPQVLGSNTDTQYF
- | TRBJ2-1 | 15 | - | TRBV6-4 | TGTGCCAGCAGTGAGCACAGCAGCTCCTACAATGAGCAGTTCTTC | CASSEHSSSYNEQFF
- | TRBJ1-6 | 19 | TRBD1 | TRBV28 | TGTGCCAGCAGTTGGGGACAGCTACTCGAATCCTTCTATAATTCACCCCTCCACTTT | CASSWGQLLESFYNSPLHF
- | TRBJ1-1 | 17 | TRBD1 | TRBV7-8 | TGTGCCAGCAGCGACAATGACCTAGGGACAGGGAGCACTGAAGCTTTCTTT | CASSDNDLGTGSTEAFF
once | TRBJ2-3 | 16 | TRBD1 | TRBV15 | TGTGCCACCAGCAGAGATCGGGGACAGGGTAGAGATACGCAGTATTTT | CATSRDRGQGRDTQYF